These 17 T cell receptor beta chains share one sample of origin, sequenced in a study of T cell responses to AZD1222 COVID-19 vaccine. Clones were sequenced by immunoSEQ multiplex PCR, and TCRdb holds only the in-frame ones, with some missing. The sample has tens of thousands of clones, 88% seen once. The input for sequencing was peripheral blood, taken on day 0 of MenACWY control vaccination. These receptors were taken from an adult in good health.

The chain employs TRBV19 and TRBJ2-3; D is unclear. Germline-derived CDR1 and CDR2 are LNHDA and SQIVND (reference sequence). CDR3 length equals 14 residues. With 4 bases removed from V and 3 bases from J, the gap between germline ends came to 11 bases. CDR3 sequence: CASSNQAYTDTQYF. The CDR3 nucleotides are TGTGCCAGTAGTAATCAGGCCTATACAGATACGCAGTATTTT.

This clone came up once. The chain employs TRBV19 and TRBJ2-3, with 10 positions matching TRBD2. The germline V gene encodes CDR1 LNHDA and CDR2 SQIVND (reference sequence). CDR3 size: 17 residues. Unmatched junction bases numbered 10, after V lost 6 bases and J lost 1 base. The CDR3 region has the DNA TGTGCCAGTAGCCGAAGCGGGGGGGCGACTGGCACAGATACGCAGTATTTT. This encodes CASSRSGGATGTDTQYF.

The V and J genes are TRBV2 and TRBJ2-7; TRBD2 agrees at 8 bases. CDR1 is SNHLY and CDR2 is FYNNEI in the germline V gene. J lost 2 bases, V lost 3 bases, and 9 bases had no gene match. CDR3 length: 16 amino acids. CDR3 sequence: CASSESPAGVTYEQYF. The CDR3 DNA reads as TGTGCCAGCAGTGAGTCCCCAGCGGGAGTAACCTACGAGCAGTACTTC.

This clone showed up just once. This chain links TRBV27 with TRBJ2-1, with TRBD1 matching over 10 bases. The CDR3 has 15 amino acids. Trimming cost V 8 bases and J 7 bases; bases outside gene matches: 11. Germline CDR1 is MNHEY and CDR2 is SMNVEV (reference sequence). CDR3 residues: CASGIWDRGANEQFF. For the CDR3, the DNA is TGTGCCAGCGGTATCTGGGACAGGGGAGCAAATGAGCAGTTCTTC.

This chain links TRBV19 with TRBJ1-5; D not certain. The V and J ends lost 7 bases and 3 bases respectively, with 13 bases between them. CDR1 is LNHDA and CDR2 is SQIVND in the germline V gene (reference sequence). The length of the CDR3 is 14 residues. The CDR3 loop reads CASMVGVVNQPQHF. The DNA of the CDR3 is TGTGCCAGTATGGTCGGGGTGGTCAATCAGCCCCAGCATTTT.

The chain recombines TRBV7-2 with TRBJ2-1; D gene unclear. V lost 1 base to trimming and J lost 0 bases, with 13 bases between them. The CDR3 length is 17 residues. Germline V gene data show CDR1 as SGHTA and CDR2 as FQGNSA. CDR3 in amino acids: CASSLVPMLSSYNEQFF. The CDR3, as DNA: TGTGCCAGCAGCTTAGTCCCCATGCTTAGCTCCTACAATGAGCAGTTCTTC.

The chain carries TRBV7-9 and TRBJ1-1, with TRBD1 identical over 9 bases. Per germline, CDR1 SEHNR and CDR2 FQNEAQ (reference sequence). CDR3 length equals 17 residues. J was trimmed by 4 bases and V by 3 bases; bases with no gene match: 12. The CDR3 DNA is TGTGCCAGCAGCTTTGTTTGGGACAGGGAGTTTCCCACTGAAGCTTTCTTT. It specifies CASSFVWDREFPTEAFF.

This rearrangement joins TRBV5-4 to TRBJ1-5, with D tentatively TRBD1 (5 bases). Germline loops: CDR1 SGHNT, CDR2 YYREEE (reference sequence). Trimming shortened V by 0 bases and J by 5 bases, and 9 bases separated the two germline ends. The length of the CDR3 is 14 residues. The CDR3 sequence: CASSLAGRDQPQHF. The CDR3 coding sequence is TGTGCCAGCAGCTTGGCGGGCAGGGATCAGCCCCAGCATTTT.

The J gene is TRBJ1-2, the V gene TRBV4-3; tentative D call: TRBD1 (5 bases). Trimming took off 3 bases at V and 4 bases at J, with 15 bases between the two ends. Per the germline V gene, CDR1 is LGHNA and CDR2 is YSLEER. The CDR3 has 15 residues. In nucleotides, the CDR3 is TGCGCCAGCAGCCAGAGCACAGGAACCCCCTATGGCTACACCTTC. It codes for CASSQSTGTPYGYTF.

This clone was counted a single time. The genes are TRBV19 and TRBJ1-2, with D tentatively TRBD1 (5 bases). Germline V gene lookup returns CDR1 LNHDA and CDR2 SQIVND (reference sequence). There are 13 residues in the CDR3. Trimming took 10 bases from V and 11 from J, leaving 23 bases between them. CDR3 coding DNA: TGTGCCACGAGATCGACAGCTCTATACAATTACACCTTC. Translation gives CATRSTALYNYTF.

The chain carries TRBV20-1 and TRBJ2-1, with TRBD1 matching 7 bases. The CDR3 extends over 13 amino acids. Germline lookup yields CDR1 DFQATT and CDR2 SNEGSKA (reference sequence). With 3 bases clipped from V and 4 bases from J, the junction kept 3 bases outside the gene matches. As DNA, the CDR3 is TGCAGTGCTAGTTTACAGGGGTACAATGAGCAGTTCTTC. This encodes CSASLQGYNEQFF.

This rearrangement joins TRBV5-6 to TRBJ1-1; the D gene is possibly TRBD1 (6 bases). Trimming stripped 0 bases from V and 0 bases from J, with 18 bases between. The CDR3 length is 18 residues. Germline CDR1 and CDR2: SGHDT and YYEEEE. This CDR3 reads CASSLEGQGPKMNTEAFF. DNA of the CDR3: TGTGCCAGCAGCTTGGAGGGACAAGGCCCCAAGATGAACACTGAAGCTTTCTTT.

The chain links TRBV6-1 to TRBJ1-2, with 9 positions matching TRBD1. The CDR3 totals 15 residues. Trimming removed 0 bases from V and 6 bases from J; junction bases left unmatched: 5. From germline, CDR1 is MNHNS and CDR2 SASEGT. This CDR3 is CASSEAHGTGHGYTF. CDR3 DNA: TGTGCCAGCAGTGAAGCGCACGGGACAGGGCATGGCTACACCTTC.

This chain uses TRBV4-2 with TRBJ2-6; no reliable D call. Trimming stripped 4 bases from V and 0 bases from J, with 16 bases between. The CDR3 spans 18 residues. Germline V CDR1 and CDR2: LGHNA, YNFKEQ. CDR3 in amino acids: CASSRLTRRVSGANVLTF. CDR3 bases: TGTGCCAGCAGCCGCTTAACCAGGCGAGTCTCTGGGGCCAACGTCCTGACTTTC.

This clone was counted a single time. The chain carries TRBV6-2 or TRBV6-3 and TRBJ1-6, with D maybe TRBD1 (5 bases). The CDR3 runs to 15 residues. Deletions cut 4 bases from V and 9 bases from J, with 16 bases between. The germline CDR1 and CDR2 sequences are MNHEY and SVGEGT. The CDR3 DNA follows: TGTGCCAGCAGTTTCCCTTCCTCCGGGGGTTCACCCCTCCACTTT. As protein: CASSFPSSGGSPLHF.

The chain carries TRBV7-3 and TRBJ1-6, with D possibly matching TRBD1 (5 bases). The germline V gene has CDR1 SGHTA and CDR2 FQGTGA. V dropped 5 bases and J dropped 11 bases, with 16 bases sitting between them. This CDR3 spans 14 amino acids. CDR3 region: CASSRGTPGAPLHF. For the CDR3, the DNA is TGTGCCAGCAGCCGCGGGACCCCCGGGGCACCCCTCCACTTT.

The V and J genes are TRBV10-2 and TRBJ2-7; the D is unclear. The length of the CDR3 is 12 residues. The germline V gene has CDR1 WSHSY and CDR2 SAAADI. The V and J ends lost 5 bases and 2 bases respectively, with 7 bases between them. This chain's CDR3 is CASSRQAYEQYF. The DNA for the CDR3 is TGCGCCAGCAGTCGACAAGCCTACGAGCAGTACTTC.